This T cell receptor beta chain was documented in a study of OX40 agonist ivuxolimab in advanced cancers. This clone has a single count. The antigen is not known. This CDR3 contains 13 residues. Germline CDR1 reads GTSNPN; CDR2 reads SVGIG (reference sequence). Trimming at V came to 4 bases and at J to 4 bases, leaving 3 bases not matched to a gene. Broader study findings: On average, CD8+ T cells had more expanded clones than CD4+.

Some clones are missing from TCRdb's copy, which holds only in-frame ones; the method was immunoSEQ multiplex PCR. This table has about 58,000 clones, over 80% appearing once. The chain uses TRBV30 and TRBJ1-5; 8 nucleotides match TRBD1. Source: CD4+ or CD8+ T cells sorted from blood, taken in a trial of the OX40 agonist ivuxolimab. This TCR came from an adult with an advanced solid tumor such as melanoma, head and neck, liver or kidney cancer. The CDR3 reads CAWTTGGNQPQHF. The CDR3 region has the DNA TGTGCCTGGACTACAGGGGGAAATCAGCCCCAGCATTTT.